This paragraph covers one TCR beta chain sequence. Its antigen is undetermined. It was with 60 Vbeta and 13 Jbeta primers that the PCR ran. Sequencing used immunoSEQ multiplex PCR; TCRdb keeps in-frame clones, though not all of them. The table has roughly 140,000 clones, less than 85% seen once; the top ten hold approximately 6.3%. This CDR3 is 16 amino acids long. J gave up 1 base and V 8 bases, and 7 bases lay outside the gene matches. The germline gives CDR1 MNHEY, CDR2 SMNVEV (reference sequence). The data derive from a study of cytomegalovirus exposure and HLA in healthy donors. Across the whole study: A data release that came early held some 79 million unique TCRs from HLA-typed donors. Of several hundred genotyped donors, 65% to 85% clustered with self-reported Caucasian donors. General study findings and limits: V- and J-gene trimming of TCR beta was linked (in a later analysis) to a missense DCLRE1C variant. There were under 200 TCR beta chains listed as cytomegalovirus-associated.

The receptor comes from a man aged 40-49 years in good health and CMV-seropositive. Material: PBMCs. The chain recombines TRBV27 with TRBJ2-3, with 12 bases lining up with TRBD2. This CDR3 is CASFRLAGVRTDTQYF. CDR3 DNA sequence: TGTGCCAGCTTCCGACTAGCGGGGGTTCGCACAGATACGCAGTATTTT.